This is a list of T cell receptor beta chains from one sample in a study of T cells in Graves' hyperthyroidism and ophthalmopathy. One entry per CDR3 protein results from TCRdb running MiXCR on the multiplex PCR reads. Among 500,000 to 750,000 distinct CDR3 sequences listed, about half were seen once. Sequencing was done on a sample of peripheral blood or thyroid tissue (not recorded which). These receptors originate from a young woman with Graves' hyperthyroidism. The CDR3 runs from the conserved cysteine through the conserved F or W. Each record gives: D gene, J gene, clone size, V gene, CDR3 DNA, CDR3 protein. The D gene is left open where the match is weak. The listing skips clone size in some rows; elsewhere it reads once, few, many or a size class.

. | TRBJ2-2 | . | TRBV30 | TGTGCCTGGAGTGTCAGGGTAGCCGGGGAGCTGTTTTTT | CAWSVRVAGELFF
. | TRBJ2-3 | . | TRBV12-3/TRBV12-4 | TGTGCCAGCAGCTCGTCAACTAGCACAGATACGCAGTATTTT | CASSSSTSTDTQYF
TRBD2 | TRBJ2-5 | . | TRBV11-2 | TGTGCCAGCAGCTCATCCCCGGGGGGTCAAGAGACCCAGTACTTC | CASSSSPGGQETQYF
TRBD1 | TRBJ1-2 | . | TRBV29-1 | TGCAGCGTAGCCAAGGAGACAGGGAGGAATGGAGGCTACACCTTC | CSVAKETGRNGGYTF
. | TRBJ1-3 | . | TRBV7-9 | TGTGCCAGCAGCCCGGGGACTCTCTCTGGAAACACCATATATTTT | CASSPGTLSGNTIYF
. | TRBJ2-7 | few | TRBV20-1 | TGCAGTGCTAGAGATAGCGGAGACCCCCGCCCCGAGCAGTACTTC | CSARDSGDPRPEQYF
TRBD2 | TRBJ2-7 | few | TRBV20-1 | TGCAGTGCTCCTGGACTAGCGGGAGTTAACGAGCAGTACTTC | CSAPGLAGVNEQYF
. | TRBJ1-5 | . | TRBV19 | TGTGCCAGCAGCTTGCCGGGGGTAAATCAGCCCCAGCATTTT | CASSLPGVNQPQHF
TRBD1 | TRBJ2-7 | many | TRBV6-2/TRBV6-3 | TGTGCCAGCAGCAGAACAACAGGGGCCGAGCAGTACTTC | CASSRTTGAEQYF
TRBD2 | TRBJ2-1 | . | TRBV12-3/TRBV12-4 | TGTGCCAGCAGTGAGACTAGCGCTTACAATGAGCAGTTCTTC | CASSETSAYNEQFF
TRBD2 | TRBJ2-5 | many | TRBV20-1 | TGCAGTGGAGCGGGAACCCAAGAGACCCAGTACTTC | CSGAGTQETQYF
TRBD2 | TRBJ2-4 | few | TRBV20-1 | TGCAGTGCTAGAGTAGCCGGGGGGTCCAAAAACATTCAGTACTTC | CSARVAGGSKNIQYF
. | TRBJ1-4 | . | TRBV7-8 | TGTGCCAGCAGCTTATGGGCAGGGGCCGAGAATGAAAAACTGTTTTTT | CASSLWAGAENEKLFF
. | TRBJ1-2 | . | TRBV12-3/TRBV12-4 | TGTGCCAGCAGCCCCCCGGCCGATGGCTACACCTTC | CASSPPADGYTF
TRBD2 | TRBJ2-3 | . | TRBV2 | TGTGCCAGCAGATGGAAACTAGCGACCGATACGCAGTATTTT | CASRWKLATDTQYF
. | TRBJ2-5 | . | TRBV20-1 | TGCAGTGCTACGAGACTGGGACGGCGGGAGACCCAGTACTTC | CSATRLGRRETQYF
. | TRBJ2-7 | . | TRBV7-9 | TGTGCCAGCAGCTTTGGGACTCCCAAAATAAAGCAGTACTTC | CASSFGTPKIKQYF